Presented here are 26 T cell receptor beta chains from one specimen sequenced in a study of blood T cell repertoires in COVID-19. Data came from immunoSEQ multiplex PCR; TCRdb stores just in-frame clones and leaves some out. This table holds about 69,000 clones, about four fifths found once. Material: peripheral blood. These receptors were taken from a man aged 50 to 59 with COVID-19, enrolled during active disease.

There are a few counts of this clone. The chain combines TRBV19 with TRBJ1-6, with 7 positions matching TRBD1. This CDR3 comprises 16 residues. Germline lookup yields CDR1 LNHDA and CDR2 SQIVND (reference sequence). Losses at the gene ends were 6 bases for V and 11 bases for J; bases not matched to a gene: 16. DNA of the CDR3: TGTGCCAGTAGCAAAAGTTCGACAGGGACCCCAACACCCCTCCACTTT. The encoded protein is CASSKSSTGTPTPLHF.

The chain couples TRBV9 to TRBJ2-5, with 8 bases identical to TRBD2. Germline-derived CDR1 and CDR2 are SGDLS and YYNGEE. V was clipped by 0 bases and J by 5 bases; unmatched bases: 6. This CDR3 comprises 15 residues. CDR3 residues: CASSVDWAGGETQYF. In DNA, the CDR3 is TGTGCCAGCAGCGTAGATTGGGCGGGGGGTGAGACCCAGTACTTC.

The V call is TRBV7-2, the J call TRBJ1-1, with a possible D match to TRBD1 (5 bases). V shed 1 base and J shed 8 bases, with 17 bases lying between them. From germline, CDR1 is SGHTA and CDR2 FQGNSA. This CDR3 has 15 residues. In DNA form, the CDR3 reads TGTGCCAGCAGCTTAGTTCGGAGGGGAGGACGGGAAGCTTTCTTT. Translated: CASSLVRRGGREAFF.

This clone showed up many times. The genes are TRBV7-9 and TRBJ1-3; D unclear. CDR1 and CDR2 from the germline V gene are SEHNR and FQNEAQ (reference sequence). The CDR3 is made up of 16 amino acids. V was clipped by 1 base and J by 2 bases, with 12 bases between them. The DNA of the CDR3 is TGTGCCAGCAGCTTAGTTGAGTTCATTGCTGGAAACACCATATATTTT. It yields the protein CASSLVEFIAGNTIYF.

This clone appeared a few times. This chain joins TRBV6-5 and TRBJ1-1; possible D gene TRBD1, 6 bases. Germline V gives CDR1 MNHEY, CDR2 SVGAGI. The CDR3 consists of 13 residues. With 2 bases removed from V and 3 bases from J, the gap between germline ends came to 7 bases. CDR3 DNA sequence: TGTGCCAGCAGTTACAGGGGGTACACTGAAGCTTTCTTT. Its translation: CASSYRGYTEAFF.

The V gene is TRBV4-2, the J gene TRBJ2-3; D is perhaps TRBD2 (6 bases). The V gene lost 2 bases and the J gene lost 5 bases, with 14 bases spanning the gap. CDR3 length: 15 residues. CDR1 and CDR2 from the germline V gene are LGHNA and YNFKEQ. The CDR3 DNA sequence: TGTGCCAGCAGCCAAAGTAAGGGAGGTAAAGATACGCAGTATTTT. Translated, it gives CASSQSKGGKDTQYF.

The chain couples TRBV27 to TRBJ1-2; D not resolved. V was pared by 7 bases and J by 5 bases, with 11 bases between. Germline assignment: CDR1 MNHEY and CDR2 SMNVEV (reference sequence). There are 12 residues in the CDR3. The CDR3 DNA follows: TGTGCCAGCACCTCCCGGGGATATGGCTACACCTTC. The encoded protein is CASTSRGYGYTF.

This sequence joins TRBV5-5 and TRBJ1-2, with D unresolved. CDR1 and CDR2 from the germline V gene are SGHKS and YYEKEE (reference sequence). The CDR3 extends over 14 amino acids. The V end lost 0 bases, the J end lost 3 bases, and 9 bases lay between the germline ends. The CDR3 DNA sequence: TGTGCCAGCAGCTTGGGGGCAGGCGACTATGGCTACACCTTC. Translating gives CASSLGAGDYGYTF.

This clone has just one count. The chain combines TRBV6-4 with TRBJ2-1; 8 nucleotides agree with TRBD2. The germline V gene encodes CDR1 MRHNA and CDR2 SNTAGT. CDR3 length: 16 amino acids. The J segment lost 10 bases and the V segment lost 3 bases, leaving 14 bases of the junction unmatched. Here the CDR3 reads CASSDRGGGKVMEQFF. The DNA for the CDR3 is TGTGCCAGCAGTGATCGCGGCGGGGGGAAGGTTATGGAGCAGTTCTTC.

The chain recombines TRBV3-1 (or the pseudogene TRBV3-2) with TRBJ2-5; 14 bases are a match to TRBD2. The CDR3 is 24 residues long. Germline CDR1 and CDR2: LGHDT and YNNKEL (reference sequence). After removal of 0 bases from V and 1 base from J, the junction contained 22 bases not matched to a gene. The CDR3 coding sequence is TGTGCCAGCAGCCAAGATTTTCGGGCCCGACTAGCGGGGGGGCACCGGACAACCCAAGAGACCCAGTACTTC. This encodes CASSQDFRARLAGGHRTTQETQYF.

This sequence joins TRBV27 and TRBJ2-4; D not resolved. CDR1 is MNHEY and CDR2 is SMNVEV in the germline V gene (reference sequence). Trimming cost V 4 bases and J 1 base, with 8 bases left between them. The CDR3 has 14 amino acids. The CDR3 reads CASSSARAKNIQYF. The CDR3 DNA follows: TGTGCCAGCAGTTCGGCCAGGGCCAAAAACATTCAGTACTTC.

CDR3 amino acids: CASRSTGSHEQYF. In DNA, the CDR3 is TGTGCCAGCAGATCGACAGGGTCTCACGAGCAGTACTTC. The chain has TRBV6-5 and TRBJ2-7; 7 bases agree with TRBD1. Germline V lookup: CDR1 MNHEY, CDR2 SVGAGI. Trimming cost V 6 bases and J 5 bases; bases outside gene matches: 7. This CDR3 has 13 amino acids.

The gene calls are TRBV7-6 and TRBJ1-5, with 7 positions matching TRBD1. The germline V gene encodes CDR1 SGHVS and CDR2 FNYEAQ. The CDR3 is 14 amino acids. V trimming: 5 bases; J trimming: 2 bases; junction bases outside the gene matches: 3. CDR3: CASSPTGGNQPQHF. The CDR3 bases are TGTGCCAGCAGCCCTACAGGGGGCAATCAGCCCCAGCATTTT.

The genes are TRBV6-2 or TRBV6-3 and TRBJ1-2, with D perhaps TRBD1 (5 bases). The V end lost 1 base, the J end lost 3 bases, and 9 bases lay between the germline ends. Germline V gene sequence: CDR1 MNHEY, CDR2 SVGEGT. The CDR3 contains 14 residues. The CDR3 sequence: CASSYFQGDYGYTF. CDR3 coding DNA: TGTGCCAGCAGTTACTTCCAGGGTGACTATGGCTACACCTTC.

J is TRBJ2-7 and V is TRBV2; 8 nucleotides match TRBD1. Germline assignment: CDR1 SNHLY and CDR2 FYNNEI. J lost 0 bases, V lost 2 bases, and 9 bases had no gene match. The CDR3 sequence is 17 residues long. The CDR3 bases are TGTGCCAGCAGTGAACCGACAGGGGCGGTTAGCTCCTACGAGCAGTACTTC. Translation: CASSEPTGAVSSYEQYF.

The rearrangement links TRBV30 to TRBJ1-2; 9 positions agree with TRBD1. The trim removed 3 bases at V and 4 bases at J, leaving 6 bases unmatched. The CDR3 is made up of 14 amino acids. Per germline, CDR1 GTSNPN and CDR2 SVGIG (reference sequence). CDR3 region: CAWRRTTGGYGYTF. CDR3 in DNA: TGTGCCTGGAGGAGGACGACAGGGGGCTATGGCTACACCTTC.

The J gene is TRBJ1-1, the V gene TRBV7-9; D is unclear. The germline CDR1 and CDR2 sequences are SEHNR and FQNEAQ (reference sequence). The CDR3 length is 13 residues. Trimming shortened V by 1 base and J by 5 bases, and 8 bases separated the two germline ends. In DNA, the CDR3 is TGTGCCAGCAGCTTAGTGAGAGGAACTGAAGCTTTCTTT. Amino acids: CASSLVRGTEAFF.

The chain is built from TRBV9 and TRBJ2-7, with D perhaps TRBD2 (7 bases). The CDR3 loop spans 14 amino acids. CDR1 and CDR2 from the germline V gene are SGDLS and YYNGEE. The ends were cut back, 2 bases at V and 5 bases at J, with 14 bases in the middle. The CDR3 nucleotides read TGTGCCAGCAGCGTCAACGGGGGGCGGGACGAGCAGTACTTC. Protein product: CASSVNGGRDEQYF.

This chain links TRBV13 with TRBJ2-5; 12 bases line up with TRBD2. From germline, CDR1 is PRHDT and CDR2 FYEKMQ (reference sequence). Trimming took 5 bases from V and 3 from J; bases not matched to a gene: 19. The CDR3 spans 20 residues. For the CDR3, the DNA is TGTGCCAGCAGCACCTCCCGATGGGCTAGCGGGGGGGCAACTGAAGAGACCCAGTACTTC. It specifies CASSTSRWASGGATEETQYF.

The chain uses TRBV6-5 and TRBJ2-5; the D gene is possibly TRBD2 (5 bases). The CDR3 length is 15 residues. The germline gives CDR1 MNHEY, CDR2 SVGAGI. V was trimmed by 5 bases and J by 3 bases, leaving 16 bases between them. CDR3 in amino acids: CASSRGPGREETQYF. The CDR3 bases are TGTGCCAGCAGTCGCGGGCCAGGTAGGGAAGAGACCCAGTACTTC.

V and J are TRBV4-2 and TRBJ1-5; 7 bases map to TRBD1. Looked up from germline, CDR1 is LGHNA and CDR2 is YNFKEQ. This CDR3 region has 16 residues. After removal of 1 base from V and 0 bases from J, the junction contained 3 bases not matched to a gene. CDR3 DNA sequence: TGTGCCAGCAGCCAAGGGGACAGTAATAGCAATCAGCCCCAGCATTTT. Translation gives CASSQGDSNSNQPQHF.

This clone has more than one count but fewer than ten. Other DNA variants within this sample encode the same CDR3. This sequence joins TRBV7-9 and TRBJ1-2, with D perhaps matching TRBD1 (5 bases). CDR1 and CDR2 from the germline V gene are SEHNR and FQNEAQ (reference sequence). The length of the CDR3 is 13 residues. Trimming shortened V by 3 bases and J by 6 bases, and 11 bases separated the two germline ends. The CDR3 here is CASSLAEGDGYTF. CDR3 coding DNA: TGTGCCAGCAGCTTGGCCGAAGGGGATGGCTACACCTTC.

The CDR3 protein is CASSPGGPSYEQYF. In DNA form, the CDR3 reads TGCGCCAGCAGCCCGGGAGGGCCCTCCTACGAGCAGTACTTC. The chain links TRBV5-1 to TRBJ2-7; 8 bases match TRBD2. Germline V gene sequence: CDR1 SGHRS, CDR2 YFSETQ. After removal of 4 bases from V and 0 bases from J, the junction contained 3 bases not matched to a gene. The CDR3 totals 14 residues.

The chain combines TRBV10-3 with TRBJ2-6; a possible D gene is TRBD1 (5 bases). The CDR3 is 17 amino acids. Germline V lookup: CDR1 ENHRY, CDR2 SYGVKD. The ends were cut back, 5 bases at V and 0 bases at J, with 14 bases in the middle. The CDR3 DNA reads TGTGCCATCAGTACGACGACAGAAAGCTCTGGGGCCAACGTCCTGACTTTC. Translated, it gives CAISTTTESSGANVLTF.

This rearrangement joins TRBV6-5 to TRBJ2-7; 8 bases are a match to TRBD1. The CDR3 consists of 14 residues. V lost 6 bases and J lost 2; bases outside the gene matches: 6. The germline gives CDR1 MNHEY, CDR2 SVGAGI. The CDR3 is CASRRPDRAYEQYF. CDR3 bases: TGTGCCAGCAGACGACCGGACAGGGCCTACGAGCAGTACTTC.

The chain is built from TRBV5-6 and TRBJ1-2, with 7 bases lining up with TRBD1. V lost 4 bases to trimming and J lost 2 bases; unmatched junction nucleotides: 5. The CDR3 covers 14 residues. Per the germline V gene, CDR1 is SGHDT and CDR2 is YYEEEE. The CDR3 loop reads CASSPGQENYGYTF. The CDR3 DNA follows: TGTGCCAGCAGCCCAGGACAGGAGAACTATGGCTACACCTTC.